A selection of T cell receptor beta chains follows, all from one sample in a study of human T cells and chemical hapten exposure. TCRdb fed the RACE reads into MiXCR, producing one record per CDR3 protein. The sample has more than 100,000 distinct CDR3 sequences, around 11% seen once. The source material was whole blood, sampled in connection with sensitization to the hapten diphenylcyclopropenone (DPC). These receptors were taken from a woman aged 45-65 years with alopecia areata. Some clones in this sample may be carry-over from other donors' samples. Both conserved end residues are part of each CDR3. Fields, in order: D gene, V gene, clone size, J gene, CDR3 DNA, CDR3 protein. A D gene is named only where the DNA matches it firmly. Some rows mark clone size as missing; the rest say once, few, many or name a class of expanded clone.

>TRBD1|TRBV6-5|few|TRBJ1-4
TGTGCCAGCAGAGCGGACAGGGGGAGAAATGAAAAACTGTTTTTT
CASRADRGRNEKLFF
>-|TRBV7-2|few|TRBJ2-7
TGTGCCAGCAGCCCTCCGGTCTCCTACGAGCAGTACTTC
CASSPPVSYEQYF
>TRBD2|TRBV29-1|-|TRBJ2-3
TGCAGCGTTGTTAGCGGGAGTGTCACAGATACGCAGTATTTT
CSVVSGSVTDTQYF
>-|TRBV12-3/TRBV12-4|-|TRBJ1-3
TGTGCCAGCAGCTGGTTTTTCGGGTCCTTCTCTGGAAACACCATATATTTT
CASSWFFGSFSGNTIYF
>-|TRBV10-3|many|TRBJ2-7
TGTGCCATCAGTGAAAGAAATTCCTACGAGCAGTACTTC
CAISERNSYEQYF
>-|TRBV29-1|many|TRBJ2-1
TGCAGCGTTTATGACAGCCTCTCCTACAATGAGCAGTTCTTC
CSVYDSLSYNEQFF
>-|TRBV29-1|few|TRBJ1-1
TGCAGCGTGCAGTGGGGGGGGGTAACTGAAGCTTTCTTT
CSVQWGGVTEAFF
>TRBD1|TRBV11-2|-|TRBJ1-6
TGTGCCAGCAGCTTAGCTACAGGGGGGTTGGGGAATTCACCCCTCCACTTT
CASSLATGGLGNSPLHF
>TRBD1|TRBV9|few|TRBJ2-2
TGTGCCAGCACCCCGACCGGGACAGCCTACACCGGGGAGCTGTTTTTT
CASTPTGTAYTGELFF
>-|TRBV6-6|-|TRBJ2-7
TGTGCCAGCAGTTACGCGACAGCGGGTCCCTACGAGCAGTACTTC
CASSYATAGPYEQYF
>TRBD2|TRBV5-6|-|TRBJ2-7
TGTGCCAGCAGCTCTATCTCGCGGGAGGACAATTGGCAGTACTTC
CASSSISREDNWQYF
>TRBD1|TRBV15|few|TRBJ1-1
TGTGCCACCAGCAGCCCAGACAGGGACACTGAAGCTTTCTTT
CATSSPDRDTEAFF
>TRBD1|TRBV5-1|-|TRBJ1-2
TGCGCCAGCAGCTGGACAGGCTATGGCTACACCTTC
CASSWTGYGYTF
>-|TRBV28|many|TRBJ2-1
TGTGCCAGCAGTCCCCCCGGCAGGGAATATGAGCAGTTCTTC
CASSPPGREYEQFF
>-|TRBV7-9|-|TRBJ2-4
TGTGCCAGCAGCTTAGGGTCTGGGAGAGAAAACATTCAGTACTTC
CASSLGSGRENIQYF
>TRBD1|TRBV6-6|few|TRBJ1-2
TGTGCCAGCAGTCCCGGACAGGGGGCGCAAAGCTATGGCTACACCTTC
CASSPGQGAQSYGYTF
>-|TRBV6-2/TRBV6-3|few|TRBJ2-5
TGTGCCAGCAGCTACCGGGCCGGGACCCAGTACTTC
CASSYRAGTQYF